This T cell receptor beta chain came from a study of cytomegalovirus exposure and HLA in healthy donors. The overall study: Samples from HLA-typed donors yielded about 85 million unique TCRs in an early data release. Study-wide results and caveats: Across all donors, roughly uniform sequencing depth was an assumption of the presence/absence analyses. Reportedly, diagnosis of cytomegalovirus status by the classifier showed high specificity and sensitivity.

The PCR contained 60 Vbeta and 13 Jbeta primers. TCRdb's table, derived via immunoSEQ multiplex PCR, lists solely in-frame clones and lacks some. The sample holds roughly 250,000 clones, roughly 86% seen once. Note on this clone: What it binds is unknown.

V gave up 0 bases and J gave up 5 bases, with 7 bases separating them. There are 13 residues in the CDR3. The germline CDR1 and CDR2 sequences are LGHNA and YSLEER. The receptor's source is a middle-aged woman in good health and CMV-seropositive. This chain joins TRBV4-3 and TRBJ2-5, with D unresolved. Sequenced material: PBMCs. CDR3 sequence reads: CASSQDLSETQYF. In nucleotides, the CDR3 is TGCGCCAGCAGCCAAGATTTGTCGGAGACCCAGTACTTC.